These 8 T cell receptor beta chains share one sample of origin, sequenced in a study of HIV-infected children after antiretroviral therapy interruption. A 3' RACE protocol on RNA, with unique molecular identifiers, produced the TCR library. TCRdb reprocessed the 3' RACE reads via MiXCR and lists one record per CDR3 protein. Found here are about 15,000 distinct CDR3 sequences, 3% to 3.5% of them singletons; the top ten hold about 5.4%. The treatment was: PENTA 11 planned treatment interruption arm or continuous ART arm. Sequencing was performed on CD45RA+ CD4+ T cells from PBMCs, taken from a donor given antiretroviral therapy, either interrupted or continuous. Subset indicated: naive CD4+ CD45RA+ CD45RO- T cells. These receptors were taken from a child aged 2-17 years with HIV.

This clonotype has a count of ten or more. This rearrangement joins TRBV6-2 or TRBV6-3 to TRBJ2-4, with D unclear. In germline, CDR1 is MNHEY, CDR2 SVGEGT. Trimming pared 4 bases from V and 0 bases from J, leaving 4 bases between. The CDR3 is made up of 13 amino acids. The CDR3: CASSSEAKNIQYF. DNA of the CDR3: TGTGCCAGCAGTTCAGAAGCCAAAAACATTCAGTACTTC.

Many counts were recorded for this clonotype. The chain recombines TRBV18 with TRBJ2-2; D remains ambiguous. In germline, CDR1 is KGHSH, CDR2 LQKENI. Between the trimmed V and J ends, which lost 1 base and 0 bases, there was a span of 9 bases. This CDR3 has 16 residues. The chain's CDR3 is CASSPLQAPNTGELFF. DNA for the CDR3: TGTGCCAGCTCACCACTCCAGGCCCCGAACACCGGGGAGCTGTTTTTT.

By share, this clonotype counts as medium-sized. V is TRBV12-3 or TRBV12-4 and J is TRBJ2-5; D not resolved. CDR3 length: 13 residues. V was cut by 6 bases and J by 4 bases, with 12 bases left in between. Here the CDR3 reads CASRKEAGETQYF. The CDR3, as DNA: TGTGCCAGCAGAAAAGAGGCAGGAGAGACCCAGTACTTC.

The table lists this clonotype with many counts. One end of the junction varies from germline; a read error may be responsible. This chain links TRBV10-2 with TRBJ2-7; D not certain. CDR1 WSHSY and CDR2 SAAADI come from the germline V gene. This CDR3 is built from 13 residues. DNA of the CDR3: TGTGCCAGCAGTGGCCGGGCCCACTATGAACAGTACTTC. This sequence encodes CASSGRAHYEQYF.

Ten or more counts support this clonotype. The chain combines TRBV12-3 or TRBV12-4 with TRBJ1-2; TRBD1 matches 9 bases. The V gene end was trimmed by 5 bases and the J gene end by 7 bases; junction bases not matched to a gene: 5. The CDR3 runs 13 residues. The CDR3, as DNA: TGTGCCAGCAGTCTGGACAGGGGATTTGGCTACACCTTC. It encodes CASSLDRGFGYTF.

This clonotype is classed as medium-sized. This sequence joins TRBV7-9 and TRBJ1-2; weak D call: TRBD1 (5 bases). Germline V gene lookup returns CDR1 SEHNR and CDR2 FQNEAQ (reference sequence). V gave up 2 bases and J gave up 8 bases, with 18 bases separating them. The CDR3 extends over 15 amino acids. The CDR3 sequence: CASSLLRGPGEGYTF. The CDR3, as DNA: TGTGCCAGCAGCTTACTCCGGGGCCCAGGAGAGGGCTACACCTTC.

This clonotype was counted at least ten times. The CDR3 spells CASSQVDRGEDQPQHF. The CDR3 nucleotides are TGTGCCAGCAGCCAAGTTGACAGGGGGGAGGATCAGCCCCAGCATTTT. The gene calls are TRBV4-2 and TRBJ1-5; 9 bases map to TRBD1. Germline lookup yields CDR1 LGHNA and CDR2 YNFKEQ. This CDR3 is 16 amino acids long. The ends lost 1 base at V and 5 bases at J; junction bases unmatched: 6.

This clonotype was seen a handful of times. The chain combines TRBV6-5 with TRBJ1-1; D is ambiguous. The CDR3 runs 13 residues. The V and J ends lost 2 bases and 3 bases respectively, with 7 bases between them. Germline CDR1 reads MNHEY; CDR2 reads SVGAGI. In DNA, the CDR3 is TGTGCCAGCAGTTACGAGGGTTACACTGAAGCTTTCTTT. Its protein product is CASSYEGYTEAFF.